A selection of T cell receptor beta chains follows, all from one sample in a study of shared clonotypes between healthy human individuals. TCRdb's table, derived via immunoSEQ multiplex PCR, lists solely in-frame clones and lacks some. There are 150,000 to 200,000 clones in the sample; approximately 60% occur only once, and over 9.5% lies in the top ten. Sequenced sample: memory CD4+ T cells sorted from blood. The receptors shown here come from a man aged 30 to 39 in good health. The CDR3 runs from the conserved cysteine through the conserved F or W. The D gene is left open where the match is weak. Part of the rows lack a size; the others show once, few, many or a class for expanded clones.

V gene	J gene	clone size	D gene	CDR3 protein	CDR3 DNA
TRBV5-1	TRBJ2-5	-	TRBD1	CASSTGGQNELSQYF	TGCGCCAGCAGCACAGGGGGGCAGAATGAACTGTCCCAGTACTTC
TRBV4-1	TRBJ2-5	-	TRBD2	CASSQAPLVAGQETQYF	TGCGCCAGCAGCCAAGCCCCCCTAGTAGCGGGCCAAGAGACCCAGTACTTC
TRBV28	TRBJ2-1	once	-	CASSSSGGKYNEQFF	TGTGCCAGCAGTTCCTCGGGCGGGAAATACAATGAGCAGTTCTTC
TRBV6-9	TRBJ2-6	-	-	CASSYVGSGANVLTF	TGTGCCAGCAGTTATGTCGGCTCTGGGGCCAACGTCCTGACTTTC
TRBV5-1	TRBJ2-2	-	-	CASSLQGNTGELFF	TGCGCCAGCAGCTTACAGGGGAACACCGGGGAGCTGTTTTTT
TRBV28	TRBJ1-2	-	-	CASSFVWPQGATYGYTF	TGTGCCAGCAGTTTTGTTTGGCCCCAGGGCGCGACCTATGGCTACACCTTC
TRBV28	TRBJ1-1	-	TRBD1	CASTFRTGGRTEAFF	TGTGCCAGCACTTTTAGGACAGGGGGGAGAACTGAAGCTTTCTTT
TRBV6-5	TRBJ2-1	-	TRBD2	CASSYTGLAGRNEQFF	TGTGCCAGCAGTTACACCGGACTAGCGGGAAGAAATGAGCAGTTCTTC
TRBV19	TRBJ2-1	-	-	CASRPGDPYNEQFF	TGTGCCAGTAGGCCAGGGGACCCCTACAATGAGCAGTTCTTC
TRBV7-9	TRBJ2-7	-	TRBD1	CASSTMTGGYEQYF	TGTGCCAGCAGCACTATGACAGGGGGCTACGAGCAGTACTTC
TRBV18	TRBJ2-1	-	-	CASSPSRDLFNEQFF	TGTGCCAGCTCACCGTCCCGGGACTTGTTCAATGAGCAGTTCTTC
TRBV9	TRBJ2-3	-	TRBD2	CASSSSGHNTDTQYF	TGTGCCAGCTCGTCTAGCGGCCATAACACAGATACGCAGTATTTT
TRBV10-1	TRBJ2-5	-	-	CASSESNPGETQYF	TGCGCCAGCAGTGAGTCGAACCCGGGAGAGACCCAGTACTTC
TRBV29-1	TRBJ2-6	-	-	CSVGFSGANVLTF	TGCAGCGTGGGATTCTCTGGGGCCAACGTCCTGACTTTC
TRBV5-4	TRBJ2-3	-	-	CASSQEPNEDTQYF	TGTGCCAGCAGCCAGGAGCCGAACGAGGATACGCAGTATTTT
TRBV7-7	TRBJ2-2	once	TRBD1	CASSPRPGTGVAGELFF	TGTGCCAGCAGCCCAAGGCCCGGGACAGGGGTAGCCGGGGAGCTGTTTTTT
TRBV29-1	TRBJ1-2	-	-	CSVERDGVGADGYTF	TGCAGCGTTGAACGGGACGGGGTGGGTGCTGACGGCTACACCTTC
TRBV7-2	TRBJ2-7	-	-	CASSLGTAVSYEQYF	TGTGCCAGCAGCTTAGGGACAGCAGTATCCTACGAGCAGTACTTC